These 2 T cell receptor beta chains were all obtained from the same sample, sequenced in a study of shared clonotypes between healthy human individuals. Using immunoSEQ multiplex PCR, the repertoire was profiled, and TCRdb retains in-frame clones only, with some absent. The sample includes 1,400,000 or so clones, less than 99% seen only once; the top ten take approximately 0.4%. Sequenced: naive CD4+ T cells sorted from blood. Subset indicated: CD45RA+ positively selected. The receptors come from a man aged 25-45 years in good health.

This rearrangement joins TRBV5-6 to TRBJ2-5, with 7 bases matching TRBD2. The CDR3 runs to 17 residues. With 2 bases clipped from V and 2 bases from J, the junction kept 12 bases outside the gene matches. Germline values: CDR1 SGHDT, CDR2 YYEEEE. This CDR3 reads CASSFMGRALIQETQYF. CDR3 DNA: TGTGCCAGCAGCTTTATGGGGAGGGCCTTAATTCAAGAGACCCAGTACTTC. The whole variable domain, remainder taken from reference TRBV5-6 and TRBJ2-5, is DAGVTQSPTHLIKTRGQQVTLRCSPKSGHDTVSWYQQALGQGPQFIFQYYEEEERQRGNFPDRFSGHQFPNYSSELNVNALLLGDSALYLCASSFMGRALIQETQYFGPGTRLLVL.

The CDR3 protein is CASSLEGGSEQYF. The CDR3 DNA sequence: TGTGCCAGCAGCTTAGAGGGGGGTAGTGAGCAGTACTTC. The V and J genes are TRBV11-3 and TRBJ2-7; D possibly corresponds to TRBD2 (6 bases). CDR3 length: 13 amino acids. Germline assignment: CDR1 SGHNT and CDR2 YENEEA. Trimming took 0 bases from V and 7 from J, leaving 10 bases between them.